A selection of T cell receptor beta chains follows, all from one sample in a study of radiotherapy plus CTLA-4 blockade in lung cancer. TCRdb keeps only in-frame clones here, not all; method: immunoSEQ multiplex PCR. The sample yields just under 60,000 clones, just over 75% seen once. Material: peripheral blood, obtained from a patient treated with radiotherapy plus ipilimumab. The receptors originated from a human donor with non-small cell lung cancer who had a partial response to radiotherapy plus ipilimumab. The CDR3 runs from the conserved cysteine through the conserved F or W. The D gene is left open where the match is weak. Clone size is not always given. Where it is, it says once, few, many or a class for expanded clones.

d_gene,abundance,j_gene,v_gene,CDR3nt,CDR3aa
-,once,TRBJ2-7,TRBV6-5,TGTGCCAGCAGTTACACCTCACAGGTTTACGAGCAGTACTTC,CASSYTSQVYEQYF
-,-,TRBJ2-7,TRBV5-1,TGCGCCAGCAGCTTGATAGGGGCTGGAGTCTACGAGCAGTACTTC,CASSLIGAGVYEQYF
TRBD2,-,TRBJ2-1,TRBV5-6,TGTGCCAGCAGCTTGCGCGGGGGGGCCGAGAATGAGCAGTTCTTC,CASSLRGGAENEQFF
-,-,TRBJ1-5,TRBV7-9,TGTGCCAGCAGCTTATACGCAGGCCTATCCAATCAGCCCCAGCATTTT,CASSLYAGLSNQPQHF
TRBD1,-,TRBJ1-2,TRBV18,TGTGCCAGCTCTTCACCTAGGGGGCGCTCCCATACGTCCTCTAACTATGGCTACACCTTC,CASSSPRGRSHTSSNYGYTF
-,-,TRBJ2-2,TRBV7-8,TGTGCCAGCAGTTCCGGGTCAACCAACACCGGGGAGCTGTTTTTT,CASSSGSTNTGELFF
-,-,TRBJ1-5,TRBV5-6,TGTGCCAGCAGCCAGGGGAATCAGCCCCAGCATTTT,CASSQGNQPQHF
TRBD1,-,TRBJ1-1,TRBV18,TGTGCCAGCTCCCCCGGACAGGGAAGGAACACTGAAGCTTTCTTT,CASSPGQGRNTEAFF
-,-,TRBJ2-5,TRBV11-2,TGTGCCAGCAGCTTAGGTCGCGGACAAAATAGAGAGACCCAGTACTTC,CASSLGRGQNRETQYF
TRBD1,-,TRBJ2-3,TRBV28,TGTGCCAGCAGTTTCAGGGGGCCAGATACGCAGTATTTT,CASSFRGPDTQYF
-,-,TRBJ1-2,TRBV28,TGTGCCAGCACCCCCGACATTCAGGACTACACCTTC,CASTPDIQDYTF
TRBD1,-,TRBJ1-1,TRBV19,TGTGCCAGTAGTGAAATGACAGGGGAGACTGAAGCTTTCTTT,CASSEMTGETEAFF
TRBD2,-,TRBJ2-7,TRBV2,TGTGCCAGCAGCCCGGGGGGGCCCAGCTCCTACGAGCAGTACTTC,CASSPGGPSSYEQYF
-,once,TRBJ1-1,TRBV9,TGTGCCAGCAGTGTACAGGAGAACACTGAAGCTTTCTTT,CASSVQENTEAFF
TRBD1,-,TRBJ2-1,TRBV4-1,TGCGCCAGCAGCGCCTCCGGACAGGGGCCTTACAATGAGCAGTTCTTC,CASSASGQGPYNEQFF
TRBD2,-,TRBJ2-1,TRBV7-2,TGTGCCAGCAGTCAAGTGGGCCTAGCGGGGGGAAATGAGCAGTTCTTC,CASSQVGLAGGNEQFF
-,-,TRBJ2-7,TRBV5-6,TGTGCCAGCAGCTTTGCGGGTACCTACGAGCAGTACTTC,CASSFAGTYEQYF
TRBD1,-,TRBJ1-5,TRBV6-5,TGTGCCAGCAGTTTGACAGGGTCTAGCAATCAGCCCCAGCATTTT,CASSLTGSSNQPQHF
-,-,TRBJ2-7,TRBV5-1,TGCGCCAGCAGCTTGGACATCTCCTACGAGCAGTACTTC,CASSLDISYEQYF
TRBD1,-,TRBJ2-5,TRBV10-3,TGTGCCATCAGGGAGGGGGGACAGGGTCAAGAGACCCAGTACTTC,CAIREGGQGQETQYF
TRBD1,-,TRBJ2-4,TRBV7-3,TGTGCCAGCAGCTTGACAGGGGGCAAAAACATTCAGTACTTC,CASSLTGGKNIQYF
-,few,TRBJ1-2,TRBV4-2,TGTGCCAGCAGCCAAGGTGGCGCAGGGAACTATGGCTACACCTTC,CASSQGGAGNYGYTF
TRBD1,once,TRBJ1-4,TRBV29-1,TGCAGCGTGACAGGGGAGATGGGCAATGAAAAACTGTTTTTT,CSVTGEMGNEKLFF
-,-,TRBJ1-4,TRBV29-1,TGCAGCGTTTTGGACGGGGAAGAAAAACTGTTTTTT,CSVLDGEEKLFF
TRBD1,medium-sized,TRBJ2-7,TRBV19,TGTGCCAGTACCGTGACAGGGGGCTACGAGCAGTACTTC,CASTVTGGYEQYF
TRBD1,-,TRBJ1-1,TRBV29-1,TGCAGCGGGGACAGGGGAGGGAGCACTGAAGCTTTCTTT,CSGDRGGSTEAFF
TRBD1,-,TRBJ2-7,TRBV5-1,TGCGCCAGCAGCTTCTTCGCTGGGACAGGGGGATACGAGCAGTACTTC,CASSFFAGTGGYEQYF
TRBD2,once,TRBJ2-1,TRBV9,TGTGCCAGCAGCGTACAAGGACTAGCGGGGGGACTCTACAATGAGCAGTTCTTC,CASSVQGLAGGLYNEQFF
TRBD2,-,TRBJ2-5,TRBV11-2,TGTGCCAGCAGCCCCCGGGTCGGCTATTGGGGGGGTGGGACCCAGTACTTC,CASSPRVGYWGGGTQYF
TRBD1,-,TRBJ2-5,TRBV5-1,TGCGCCAGCACACCGGGACAGGGATGGAAAGAGACCCAGTACTTC,CASTPGQGWKETQYF
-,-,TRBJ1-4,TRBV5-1,TGCGCCAGCAGCTTGGACGGCAGGGGCAGTGAAAAACTGTTTTTT,CASSLDGRGSEKLFF
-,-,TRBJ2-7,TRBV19,TGTGCCAGTAGTATAACAGGGAGCTCCTACGAGCAGTACTTC,CASSITGSSYEQYF
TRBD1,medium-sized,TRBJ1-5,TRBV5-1,TGCGCCAGCAGCCTCTCGTCAGGGGGAAGAGAGCCCCAGCATTTT,CASSLSSGGREPQHF
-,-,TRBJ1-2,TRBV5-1,TGCGCCAGCAGCTTGGGGGGACATCTCGATGGCTACACCTTC,CASSLGGHLDGYTF
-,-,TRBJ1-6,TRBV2,TGTGCCAGCAGAAGACAGTATAATTCACCCCTCCACTTT,CASRRQYNSPLHF
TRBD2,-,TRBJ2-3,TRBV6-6,TGTGCCAGCAGTCTAGCGGGGGCCCAGGAAGATACGCAGTATTTT,CASSLAGAQEDTQYF
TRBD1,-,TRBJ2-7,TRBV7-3,TGTGCCAGCAGCCTAAGGACAGGGAACGAGCAGTACTTC,CASSLRTGNEQYF
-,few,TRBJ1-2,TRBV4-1,TGCGCCAGCAGCCAAGAAGGGGGGGCACGGTGGGATGGCTACACCTTC,CASSQEGGARWDGYTF
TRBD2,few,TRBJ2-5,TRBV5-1,TGCGCCAGCAGCTTGAACCCTAGCGGGGGCCAAGAGACCCAGTACTTC,CASSLNPSGGQETQYF
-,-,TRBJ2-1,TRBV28,TGTGCCAGCAGTTTTACGGCAGGGCAAGGGGGGGGCCGTGTGTTCTTC,CASSFTAGQGGGRVFF
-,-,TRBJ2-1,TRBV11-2,TGTGCCAGCAGCTTAGGGGCGCTAGCCGTAAGTGAGCAGTTCTTC,CASSLGALAVSEQFF
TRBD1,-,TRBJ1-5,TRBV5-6,TGTGCCAGCAGCCGGGACAGGGGAATAGGGAATCAGCCCCAGCATTTT,CASSRDRGIGNQPQHF
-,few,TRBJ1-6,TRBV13,TGTGCCAGCAGGCGGGGGGACCTCTCACCCCTCCACTTT,CASRRGDLSPLHF
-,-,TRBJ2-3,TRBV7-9,TGTGCCAGCAGCTTTCGTCGGGGATCCGCAGATACGCAGTATTTT,CASSFRRGSADTQYF
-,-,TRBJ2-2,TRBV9,TGTGCCAGCAGCGAATTCACAGGGACCGGGGAGCTGTTTTTT,CASSEFTGTGELFF
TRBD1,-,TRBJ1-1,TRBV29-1,TGCAGCGTCGCCGACAGGGTGAACACTGAAGCTTTCTTT,CSVADRVNTEAFF
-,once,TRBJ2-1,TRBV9,TGTGCCAGCAGCGTAGAGCTGGACAGCTTCAACAATGAGCAGTTCTTC,CASSVELDSFNNEQFF
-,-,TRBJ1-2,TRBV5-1,TGCGCCAGCAGCCGGCAGGGTAACTATGGCTACACCTTC,CASSRQGNYGYTF
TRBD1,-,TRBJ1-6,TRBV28,TGTGCCAGCAGCACTAGGACAGGGAGGGTTTCACCCCTCCACTTT,CASSTRTGRVSPLHF
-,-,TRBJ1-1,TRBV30,TGTGCCTGGGAGCAGGGTGGTAGGACTGAAGCTTTCTTT,CAWEQGGRTEAFF
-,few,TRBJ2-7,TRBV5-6,TGTGCCAGCAGCTTGGGGGTGGTTCAGGACAGCTACTTC,CASSLGVVQDSYF
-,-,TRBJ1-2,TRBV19,TGTGCCAGTAGCATACTCCAGGGGTTTGGCTACACCTTC,CASSILQGFGYTF
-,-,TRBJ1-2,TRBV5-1,TGCGCCAGCAGCTTCGGAGGGCATGGCTACACCTTC,CASSFGGHGYTF
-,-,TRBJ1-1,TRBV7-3,TGTGCCAGCAGCTTAACGGGGGGGATAATGACCACTGAAGCTTTCTTT,CASSLTGGIMTTEAFF
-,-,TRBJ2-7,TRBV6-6,TGTGCCAGCAGTCCAACAGAAACCTCCTACGAGCAGTACTTC,CASSPTETSYEQYF